These 8 T cell receptor beta chains were sequenced from one sample in a study of graft-versus-host responses after intestinal transplantation. Clones were read by immunoSEQ multiplex PCR, and TCRdb kept only the in-frame ones, dropping some. Counted here are approximately 89,000 clones, around nine tenths occurring once; the ten biggest clones make up around 15%. The sequencing used PBMCs, collected 453 days after intestinal transplant. These receptor sequences come from a human patient who received an intestinal transplant, so some T cells may come from the graft donor.

V and J are TRBV10-2 and TRBJ2-7, with 8 bases identical to TRBD1. The V gene's germline CDR1 is WSHSY and CDR2 SAAADI. This CDR3 has 15 amino acids. V lost 7 bases and J lost 3; bases outside the gene matches: 11. The CDR3 DNA reads TGCGCCAGCACCCTGACAGGGGCCGCAAACTACGAGCAGTACTTC. This translates into CASTLTGAANYEQYF.

The chain couples TRBV11-2 to TRBJ2-6; no clear D. Germline V gives CDR1 SGHAT, CDR2 FQNNGV. CDR3 length equals 16 residues. V shed 0 bases and J shed 2 bases, with 8 bases lying between them. The CDR3 protein is CASSLDFGAGANVLTF. CDR3 nucleotide sequence: TGTGCCAGCAGCTTAGATTTCGGCGCTGGGGCCAACGTCCTGACTTTC.

V is TRBV11-2 and J is TRBJ2-5; TRBD1 is a possible D gene (5 bases). This CDR3 has 14 residues. Trimming stripped 1 base from V and 3 bases from J, with 9 bases between. The germline V gene has CDR1 SGHAT and CDR2 FQNNGV. The CDR3: CASSLVPREETQYF. CDR3 coding DNA: TGTGCCAGCAGCTTAGTCCCCAGGGAAGAGACCCAGTACTTC.

The genes are TRBV25-1 and TRBJ2-1; the D is unclear. The CDR3 has 13 amino acids. Germline V CDR1 and CDR2: MGHDK, SYGVNS. The germline V and J ends were trimmed by 0 bases and 8 bases, with 8 bases remaining between them. CDR3 DNA sequence: TGTGCCAGCAGTGAATATTCTATCTATGAGCAGTTCTTC. Protein sequence: CASSEYSIYEQFF.

The chain joins TRBV19 to TRBJ2-1, with 7 positions matching TRBD1. V lost 6 bases to trimming and J lost 8 bases; unmatched junction nucleotides: 16. Germline V CDR1 and CDR2: LNHDA, SQIVND (reference sequence). This CDR3 is 16 amino acids long. The CDR3 DNA sequence: TGTGCCAGTAGCCTCTGGGACAGCCCCCTCAACCATGAGCAGTTCTTC. Protein sequence: CASSLWDSPLNHEQFF.

The chain recombines TRBV11-2 with TRBJ2-7; no clear D. This CDR3 is built from 15 residues. V lost 3 bases and J lost 2, with 14 bases in between. In germline, CDR1 is SGHAT, CDR2 FQNNGV. For the CDR3, the DNA is TGTGCCAGCAGCTTGGGCATAGGTGTAACCTACGAGCAGTACTTC. It yields the protein CASSLGIGVTYEQYF. Using reference TRBV11-2 and TRBJ2-7 for the parts outside the CDR3, the full variable domain is EAGVAQSPRYKIIEKRQSVAFWCNPISGHATLYWYQQILGQGPKLLIQFQNNGVVDDSQLPKDRFSAERLKGVDSTLKIQPAKLEDSAVYLCASSLGIGVTYEQYFGPGTRLTVT.

The V and J genes are TRBV9 and TRBJ1-1; no clear D gene. V dropped 3 bases and J dropped 1 base, with 16 bases sitting between them. This CDR3 region has 16 residues. Looked up from germline, CDR1 is SGDLS and CDR2 is YYNGEE. The DNA for the CDR3 is TGTGCCAGCAGCGCCCATAGTGGAATGGGGAACACTGAAGCTTTCTTT. It translates to CASSAHSGMGNTEAFF.

The chain recombines TRBV5-1 with TRBJ2-3; possibly TRBD2 for D (5 bases). Trimming took off 6 bases at V and 2 bases at J, with 10 bases between the two ends. In germline, CDR1 is SGHRS, CDR2 YFSETQ. The CDR3 has 13 amino acids. The CDR3 nucleotides read TGCGCCAGCACCGTCGGGGACACAGATACGCAGTATTTT. This sequence encodes CASTVGDTDTQYF.